A selection of T cell receptor beta chains follows, all from one sample in a study of cytomegalovirus exposure and HLA in healthy donors. Clones were read by immunoSEQ multiplex PCR, and TCRdb kept only the in-frame ones, dropping some. The data hold roughly 160,000 clones, with approximately 73% observed a single time. Sequenced: PBMCs. The receptor set was obtained from a woman aged 18-35 years in good health and CMV-seropositive. The CDR3 runs from the conserved cysteine through the conserved F or W. D genes are given only for firm matches. Rows may omit the clone size; those that give it use once, few, many or a size class.

>TRBJ1-6|.|TRBV9|.
TGTGCCAGCAGCGTAGCTGCAGTTTCGAATTCACCCCTCCACTTT
CASSVAAVSNSPLHF
>TRBJ2-5|few|TRBV15|.
TGTGCCACCAGCAGAGAGTCTAGCGCACAAGAGACCCAGTACTTC
CATSRESSAQETQYF
>TRBJ2-7|.|TRBV2|.
TGTGCCAGCAGTTTTCCGTTTAGGCTCGCTCGCCTAGTTAATGAAAGTTTCGAGCAGTACTTC
CASSFPFRLARLVNESFEQYF
>TRBJ1-5|.|TRBV6-4|.
TGTGCCAGCCGCAGGCGCCCCGGGGAGCCCCAGCATTTT
CASRRRPGEPQHF
>TRBJ2-7|few|TRBV5-4|.
TGTGCCAGCAGCTCAAAAACAGGAGTCTACTCCTACGAGCAGTACTTC
CASSSKTGVYSYEQYF
>TRBJ2-2|.|TRBV7-2|.
TGTGCCAGCAGCTTATATTCCGGGTCGGCCACCGGGGAGCTGTTTTTT
CASSLYSGSATGELFF
>TRBJ2-7|once|TRBV5-4|.
TGTGCCAGCAGCTTGGGGGCATTCCCTTACGAGCAGTACTTC
CASSLGAFPYEQYF
>TRBJ2-2|.|TRBV4-1|.
TGCGCCAGCAGCCAAGGTTCAGAGCTGTTTTTT
CASSQGSELFF
>TRBJ2-7|.|TRBV5-5|TRBD1
TGTGCCAGCAGCTACCCGGGACAGGGTTCCTACGAGCAGTACTTC
CASSYPGQGSYEQYF
>TRBJ2-7|.|TRBV7-2|.
TGTGCCAGCAGCTTGGAGGACCTAAGCTACGAGCAGTACTTC
CASSLEDLSYEQYF
>TRBJ2-3|.|TRBV7-7|TRBD2
TGTGCTAGCAGCTTGGATAGCGGGGCAGGAGATACGCAGTATTTT
CASSLDSGAGDTQYF
>TRBJ2-2|.|TRBV5-1|TRBD1
TGCGCCAGCAGCGCCGGACAGGGCAACACCGGGGAGCTGTTTTTT
CASSAGQGNTGELFF
>TRBJ2-7|.|TRBV9|.
TGTGCCAGCACCACGGGACACGACTCCTACGAGCAGTACTTC
CASTTGHDSYEQYF
>TRBJ2-7|.|TRBV7-9|TRBD1
TGTGCCAGCAGCGGGACAGGGGTATTGGGCGAGCAGTACTTC
CASSGTGVLGEQYF
>TRBJ2-2|.|TRBV13|TRBD2
TGTGCCAGCAGCCCTCGGGTAGCGGGGGGCGCCGGGGAGCTGTTTTTT
CASSPRVAGGAGELFF
>TRBJ2-3|.|TRBV7-8|TRBD2
TGTGCCAGCAACAAGAGAGGCGGGGGGACAGATACGCAGTATTTT
CASNKRGGGTDTQYF
>TRBJ2-7|.|TRBV10-3|TRBD1
TGTGCCATCAGTGGGAGGGACAGGGTCTACGAGCAGTACTTC
CAISGRDRVYEQYF
>TRBJ1-5|few|TRBV5-6|.
TGTGCCAGCAGCTTTAGGCGGACAAGCAATCAGCCCCAGCATTTT
CASSFRRTSNQPQHF
>TRBJ2-3|.|TRBV6-1|TRBD1
TGTGCCAGCAGTGAAAGGTTGGGACAGGGAAAAACAGATACGCAGTATTTT
CASSERLGQGKTDTQYF
>TRBJ2-1|.|TRBV27|.
TGTGCCAGCAGTCCCACGGAGAGCTCCTACAATGAGCAGTTCTTC
CASSPTESSYNEQFF
>TRBJ1-2|few|TRBV7-9|TRBD1
TGTGCCAGCAGCACTCCGGACAGGGGGCGCGGCTACACCTTC
CASSTPDRGRGYTF
>TRBJ1-2|.|TRBV5-6|TRBD1
TGTGCCAGCAGCCCGGGACAGACCTATGGCTACACCTTC
CASSPGQTYGYTF
>TRBJ1-1|.|TRBV11-1|.
TGTGCCAGCAGCTTAGGTGGGACTGTAGCAACTTTCTTT
CASSLGGTVATFF
>TRBJ1-1|.|TRBV10-2|.
TGCGCCAGTAACTCGGGACTCTTGAACACTGAAGCTTTCTTT
CASNSGLLNTEAFF
>TRBJ1-2|.|TRBV10-3|TRBD1
TGTGCCATCAGTGGGGACAGGGTCGATGGCTACACCTTC
CAISGDRVDGYTF
>TRBJ1-1|.|TRBV7-2|.
TGTGCCAGCAGCCGCAGGGTCACTGAAGCTTTCTTT
CASSRRVTEAFF
>TRBJ2-3|.|TRBV2|.
TGTGCCAGCAGTGAAGGTGCGGACACAGATACGCAGTATTTT
CASSEGADTDTQYF
>TRBJ2-1|few|TRBV4-1|TRBD1
TGCGCCAGCAGCCAAGAGGGGACAGGGTTCACCTACAATGAGCAGTTCTTC
CASSQEGTGFTYNEQFF
>TRBJ2-3|.|TRBV6-5|TRBD2
TGTGCCAGCAGTTACACTAGCGGGGGCGCAGATACGCAGTATTTT
CASSYTSGGADTQYF
>TRBJ1-3|.|TRBV15|.
TGTGCCACCAGCAGAGGCGGGTACGGAAACACCATATATTTT
CATSRGGYGNTIYF
>TRBJ2-4|.|TRBV5-6|TRBD1
TGTGCCAGCAGCCAGGACAGGGGAAACATTCAGTACTTC
CASSQDRGNIQYF
>TRBJ1-2|.|TRBV19|.
TGTGCCAGTAGGAGATATCAGGGGCAGACGCAACCCCATTATGGCTACACCTTC
CASRRYQGQTQPHYGYTF
>TRBJ1-1|.|TRBV4-3|.
TGCGCCAGCAGCCAATACGGGTTAACTGAAGCTTTCTTT
CASSQYGLTEAFF
>TRBJ1-3|few|TRBV9|TRBD1
TGTGCCAGCAGCGCAATGGCAGGGGGCGTGAGAAACACCATATATTTT
CASSAMAGGVRNTIYF
>TRBJ1-2|few|TRBV18|.
TGTGCCAGCTCACCAGACTTATTAGTAGGCTACACCTTC
CASSPDLLVGYTF
>TRBJ1-5|once|TRBV28|.
TGTGCCAGCAGCACCCGGGCGGCAGGGGCAAGCAATCAGCCCCAGCATTTT
CASSTRAAGASNQPQHF
>TRBJ1-2|few|TRBV7-9|.
TGTGCCAGCAGTGGGGCAGGGGATAACTATGGCTACACCTTC
CASSGAGDNYGYTF
>TRBJ1-3|few|TRBV7-9|TRBD1
TGTGCCAGCAGCCAAACAGGGGACTCTGGAAACACCATATATTTT
CASSQTGDSGNTIYF
>TRBJ2-7|.|TRBV19|.
TGTGCCAGTCCCCTGGGAGTAATAGAGCAGTACTTC
CASPLGVIEQYF
>TRBJ2-7|few|TRBV19|TRBD1
TGTGCCAGTAGTATACAACCGGGACAGGGCTTTGAGCAGTACTTC
CASSIQPGQGFEQYF
>TRBJ1-2|once|TRBV30|TRBD1
TGTGCCTGGAGAGTACAGGGGGCGAGAGGCTACACCTTC
CAWRVQGARGYTF